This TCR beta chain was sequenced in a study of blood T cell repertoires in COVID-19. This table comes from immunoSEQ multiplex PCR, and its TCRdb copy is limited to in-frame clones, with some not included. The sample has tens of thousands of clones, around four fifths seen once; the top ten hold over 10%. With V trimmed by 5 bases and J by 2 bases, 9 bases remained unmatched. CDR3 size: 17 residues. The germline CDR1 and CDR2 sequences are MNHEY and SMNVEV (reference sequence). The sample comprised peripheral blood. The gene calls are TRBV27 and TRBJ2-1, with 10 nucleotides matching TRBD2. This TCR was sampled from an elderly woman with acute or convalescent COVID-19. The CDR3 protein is CASSKSSGGTPYNEQFF. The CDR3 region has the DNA TGTGCCAGCAGTAAAAGTAGCGGGGGGACCCCCTACAATGAGCAGTTCTTC.